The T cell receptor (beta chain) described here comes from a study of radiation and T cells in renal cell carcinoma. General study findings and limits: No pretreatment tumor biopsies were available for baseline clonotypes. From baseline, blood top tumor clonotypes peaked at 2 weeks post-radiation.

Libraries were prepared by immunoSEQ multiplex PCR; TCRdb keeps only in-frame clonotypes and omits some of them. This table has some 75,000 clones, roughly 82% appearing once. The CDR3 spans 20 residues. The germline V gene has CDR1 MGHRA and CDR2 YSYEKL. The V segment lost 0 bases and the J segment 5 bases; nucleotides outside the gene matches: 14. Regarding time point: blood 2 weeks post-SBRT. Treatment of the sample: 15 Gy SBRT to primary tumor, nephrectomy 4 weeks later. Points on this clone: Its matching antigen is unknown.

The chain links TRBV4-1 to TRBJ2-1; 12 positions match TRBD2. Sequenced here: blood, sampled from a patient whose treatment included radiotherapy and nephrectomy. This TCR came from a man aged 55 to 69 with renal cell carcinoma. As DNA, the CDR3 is TGCGCCAGCAGCCAAGAGCTCAGACTAGCGGGAGAGCGGCTTGACAATGAGCAGTTCTTC. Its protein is CASSQELRLAGERLDNEQFF.